This T cell receptor beta chain came from a study of cytomegalovirus exposure and HLA in healthy donors (dated by TCRdb to about 2017). Broadly, across the study: In an earlier analysis of under 750 of the donors, roughly 300 Gb of sequence data and 117 million unique TCR beta sequences from roughly 180 million T cells were reported. Every repertoire in the discovery cohort had been generated on one and the same sequencing platform. In an earlier analysis of 500 to 650 of the donors, high-throughput TCR beta sequencing was used to judge whether each TCR beta V gene segment behaved as functional or pseudogenic. Across roughly 420 genotyped donors of the cohort, an average of about 240,000 unique TCR beta nucleotide sequences per donor were sequenced, and roughly 18% of those sequences were non-productive. An early release covering roughly 640 HLA-typed donors comprised about 300 gigabases of sequencing data and 85 million to 100 million unique TCR sequences. Alongside the repertoire data, information on donor age, sex, ethnicity and CMV serostatus was compiled. Typing coverage varied by locus: about 629-640 donors for A, B, C, DRB1 and DQB1; roughly 560 for DQA1; about 590 for DPA1; around 450 for DPB1. The study profiled the T cell repertoires of hundreds of subjects by immunosequencing and related them to cytomegalovirus serostatus. To study patterns of TCR occurrence, a later analysis re-analyzed previously published TCR beta repertoires from 650 to 750 donors and added high-resolution HLA genotyping. A later genetic analysis took genome-wide SNP genotypes for about three fifths of the roughly 670 donors and used that subset as a discovery cohort. Several DR-DQ haplotypes were treated as single units for association and clustering because of strong linkage in the cohort. In addition to the first cohort of approximately 670 subjects, a separate validation cohort of 120 different subjects was used. The study aimed to test whether cataloging public T cell receptors could reveal signatures of past pathogen exposure. The later analysis used no new phenotypic data to find candidate immune exposures, relying instead on TCR beta sequences and their occurrence across donors. HLA typing included class I and class II loci at four-digit resolution. The study combined high-throughput TCR immunosequencing, statistical association of individual TCRs with disease status, and machine learning to predict cytomegalovirus infection status. Of the roughly 410 genotyped donors, 81% were placed in the genetic ancestry cluster associated with self-reported Caucasian donors. What the authors observed across the whole study: A further reported finding was that TCR beta sequences accurately predicted the HLA-A and HLA-B alleles for most subjects in the first cohort. The classifier was reported to diagnose cytomegalovirus status with high specificity and sensitivity in both the original and validation cohorts. V-gene and J-gene trimming of TCR beta chains was associated with a missense DCLRE1C variant in a later genetic analysis, and the association was replicated in an independent cohort. It was suggested by the authors that the approach could potentially be generalized to other disease states and immunological phenotypes. Immune exposure information for the cohort was limited to CMV serostatus. A cluster of highly shared sequence variants was judged likely to represent a technical artifact of the sequencing pipeline. The presence/absence analyses assumed that sequencing depth was roughly uniform across donors, and that assumption may not be true. In an earlier analysis of fewer than 750 of the donors, most TCR beta V segments were observed in productive rearrangements about 87% or about 30% of the time, broadly matching IMGT annotations. Linkage disequilibrium might explain the correlated functional status among segregating V segments, but an unknown experimental factor could not be ruled out. Some IMGT-functional V segments, including TRBV6-2 and TRBV6-3, could not be distinguished by the 87-base-pair reads and were therefore excluded. Because HLA typing was unavailable for some donors at each locus, only the typed subset was used in association tests. In a later analysis, HLA-associated TCR beta chains showed more clonal expansion and lower generation probabilities than non-associated chains that were equally common. A few of the identified cytomegalovirus-associated TCR beta chains were confirmed in vitro to be specific for cytomegalovirus antigens. Several of the top co-occurrence clusters appeared to be linked to parvovirus B19, influenza, CMV and Epstein-Barr virus, according to a later analysis. A total of 164 TCR beta chains were listed by the study as associated with cytomegalovirus. According to a later analysis, TCR association rates differed among HLA loci, with DRB1 alleles showing the most associated TCRs and HLA-C alleles showing the fewest. According to a later genetic analysis, donors in an Asian-associated ancestry cluster had fewer N-insertions in productive TCRs than the roughly 670-donor mean. Across donors, most TCR sequences were observed very rarely, whereas some public TCRs were present in many individuals. A later analysis found that most CMV-associated TCR beta chains appeared HLA-restricted, with HLA associations seemingly driven largely by CMV exposure. Because counts were too low, seventeen rarely observed V segments, including chromosome 9 orphons, were excluded from the earlier analysis of 587 of the donors. Strong co-occurrence of HLA alleles, especially DR and DQ, made assigning TCR associations to individual alleles difficult. Only TCR beta chains were sequenced in this cohort, and the absence of alpha or paired-chain data limited detectable features. At a false discovery rate of 0.05, a later analysis linked 15,000 to 20,000 TCR beta sequences to specific HLA alleles.

The cohort comprised some 700 healthy bone marrow donors. At the time of sampling, all cohort members were nominally healthy, though unrecorded immune exposures were likely present. The donor tested CMV seronegative, placing the donor among the 350 or so seronegative members of the cohort. A peripheral blood sample was collected from each donor, and TCR beta sequencing was performed on peripheral blood mononuclear cells. Genomic DNA extraction from the blood cell samples was performed with the Qiagen DNeasy Blood Extraction Kit. Library preparation used the immunoSEQ multiplex PCR assay. For the multiplex PCR, a mixture combining 60 forward primers for TCR Vbeta segments and 13 reverse primers for TCR Jbeta segments was used. The CDR3 region of rearranged TCR beta genes was amplified from genomic DNA with a multiplex PCR assay. Amplified TCR beta libraries were sequenced as 87-base-pair reads on the Illumina HiSeq System. Per the authors' processing: In a later analysis, 77 million or so unique TCR beta chains were counted across the 500 to 850 repertoires, and some 10 million of these chains were shared by at least two donors. Raw reads were error-corrected and collapsed into unique sequences with a nearest-neighbor algorithm that merged closely related sequences to remove PCR and sequencing errors. CDR3 sequences were aligned to IMGT reference sequences to assign V, D and J gene segments. For a sequence to be retained, a match of at least six nucleotides to both a V gene segment and a J gene segment was required. Rearrangements were classified as productive when the CDR3 lacked stop codons and remained in frame with V and J, and all other rearrangements were classified as non-productive. CDR3 was defined according to IMGT convention as the region running from the second conserved V-encoded cysteine to the conserved J-encoded phenylalanine. Sequences without an unambiguous match to a single V gene segment were excluded from the earlier analysis of 450 to 750 of the donors. In an earlier analysis of some 590 of the donors, a V segment was called functional when productive rearrangements were above 56.7%, and segregating when the standard deviation between donors exceeded 5%. A statistical classification framework was built to diagnose cytomegalovirus status from the catalog of TCR beta chain sequences. A later analysis assigned V and J genes by comparing TCR nucleotide sequences with IMGT/GENE-DB human TR gene sequences. The TCRdist pipeline was used in a later analysis to assign CDR3 sequences and most-parsimonious VDJ recombination scenarios. In a later analysis, each TCR beta chain was defined by its CDR3 amino acid sequence together with its V-gene family, and reads without a unique V-gene family were excluded. As a way to deal with suspected cross-contamination and a sequencing artifact, a later analysis dropped 500 to 700 nucleotide sequences that were highly shared and had low generation probability. A later analysis calculated a clonal expansion index for each public chain from normalized within-repertoire ranks of inferred template counts. A later analysis computed generation probabilities with a VDJ recombination model fitted to out-of-frame rearrangements, and checked the results against IGoR. In a later analysis, hypergeometric tests were used to score TCR-TCR, TCR-HLA and TCR-CMV co-occurrence, with a repertoire-size bias correction applied to TCR pairs. In a later analysis, false discovery rates were estimated by permuting HLA or CMV assignments 20 times. In a later analysis, co-occurring TCRs were grouped with DBSCAN, and TCRdist sequence similarity was added when clustering was performed within HLA-allele-positive subsets. Repertoires with fewer than 30,000 or more than 120,000 public chains were left out of co-occurrence clustering, as were four to six repertoires with anomalous nucleotide sharing. As stored in TCRdb, this immuneACCESS dataset retains in-frame rearrangements with V and J assigned. A fraction of the clones does not appear; measured against another copy, unresolved V genes explain less than half of the discrepancy, and the remainder lacks a known reason. The V and J calls and clone size were taken over from that table, and D and trimming were inferred from the DNA. The sample records around 150,000 clones, roughly four fifths of which are singletons. Clones ranked in the top ten supply about 1.3% of the sample.

According to the germline V gene, CDR1 reads MNHNS and CDR2 reads SASEGT. Trimming leaves V shorter by 6 bases and J shorter by 3 bases, with the junction holding 2 bases beyond the gene matches. The CDR3, cysteine through phenylalanine, is 13 amino acids long. Just the 39-base CDR3 DNA is kept, in frame starting at base 1. Comment on this clone: Its recognized antigen is unknown. Per-base qualities were not stored, and no clone one base away is much larger.

The chain uses TRBV6-1 and TRBJ2-5; a stretch of 9 junction bases matches TRBD1. Source material: PBMCs. The receptor was derived from a man aged 55 to 70 in good health and CMV-seronegative. The nucleotide sequence is given as TGTGCCAGCAGCAGGACAGGGGAAGAGACCCAGTACTTC. Its coded protein is CASSRTGEETQYF.